One and the same sample provided the 32 T cell receptor beta chains below, sequenced in a study of CD8+ T cells in alopecia areata. Following RNA extraction, reverse transcription yielded cDNA that acted as the sequencing template. Profiling relied on immunoSEQ multiplex PCR, and the TCRdb table lists in-frame clones only, not all of them. The repertoire holds nearly 7,500 clones, with 60% to 65% as singletons. Treatment defined: oral pan-JAK inhibitor, 5-10 mg twice daily. Obtained from alopecia areata patients were lesional scalp punch biopsies along with peripheral blood. The sequencing used skin, collected at week 4, from a patient treated with tofacitinib. These receptors were taken from a human donor with alopecia areata.

The chain is built from TRBV11-1 and TRBJ2-3, with TRBD2 identical over 15 bases. Germline V gene lookup returns CDR1 SGHAT and CDR2 FQDESV (reference sequence). The CDR3 extends over 18 amino acids. Trimming took 2 bases from V and 8 from J; bases not matched to a gene: 11. CDR3 protein: CASSLTARTSGRGGTQYF. Written as DNA, the CDR3 is TGTGCCAGCAGCTTAACGGCGAGGACTAGCGGGAGGGGAGGTACGCAGTATTTT.

V usage is TRBV5-8 and J usage is TRBJ1-1, with 7 bases fitting TRBD1. The ends lost 3 bases at V and 4 bases at J; junction bases unmatched: 3. This CDR3 contains 13 residues. CDR1 is SGHTS, CDR2 YDEGEE, per germline. CDR3 nucleotides: TGTGCCAGCAGCTACAACAGGGGCACTGAAGCTTTCTTT. Amino acid sequence: CASSYNRGTEAFF.

The chain carries TRBV7-2 and TRBJ2-5; 9 bases match TRBD1. The CDR3 has 16 residues. CDR1 and CDR2 (germline): SGHTA, FQGNSA. Trimming cost V 0 bases and J 5 bases; bases outside gene matches: 7. In DNA, the CDR3 is TGTGCCAGCAGCTTAGCTGCACAGGGGGCTCTTGAGACCCAGTACTTC. Protein sequence: CASSLAAQGALETQYF.

This sequence joins TRBV5-6 and TRBJ2-3; D gene uncertain. Per the germline V gene, CDR1 is SGHDT and CDR2 is YYEEEE. The length of the CDR3 is 16 residues. Trimming took off 0 bases at V and 1 base at J, with 12 bases between the two ends. Here the CDR3 reads CASSLAPMSGTDTQYF. Written as DNA, the CDR3 is TGTGCCAGCAGCTTGGCTCCGATGAGCGGCACAGATACGCAGTATTTT.

The sample holds a few counts of this clone. The J gene is TRBJ2-7, the V gene TRBV7-2; no clear D gene. The germline CDR1 and CDR2 sequences are SGHTA and FQGNSA. The V end was cut by 2 bases, the J end by 2 bases, with 4 bases between. The CDR3 loop spans 12 amino acids. The CDR3 bases are TGTGCCAGCAGCTTAATGACCTACGAGCAGTACTTC. Protein sequence: CASSLMTYEQYF. The full variable domain, its missing parts supplied by reference TRBV7-2 and TRBJ2-7, is GAGVSQSPSNKVTEKGKDVELRCDPISGHTALYWYRQSLGQGLEFLIYFQGNSAPDKSGLPSDRFSAERTGGSVSTLTIQRTQQEDSAVYLCASSLMTYEQYFGPGTRLTVT.

The J gene is TRBJ2-7, the V gene TRBV5-6; the D gene could be TRBD1 or TRBD2 (6 bases each). The CDR3 runs 16 residues. Trimming removed 4 bases at V and 3 bases at J, with 20 bases between. Germline CDR1 reads SGHDT; CDR2 reads YYEEEE. CDR3: CASSPDGLGGFYEQYF. For the CDR3, the DNA is TGTGCCAGCAGCCCCGACGGGCTGGGGGGCTTCTACGAGCAGTACTTC.

The rearrangement links TRBV7-2 to TRBJ1-4, with TRBD1 as a possible D gene (6 bases). Trimming cost V 0 bases and J 8 bases, with 28 bases left between them. In germline, CDR1 is SGHTA, CDR2 FQGNSA. This CDR3 has 20 amino acids. The CDR3 is CASSLALPGAGARGGEKLFF. As DNA, the CDR3 is TGTGCCAGCAGCTTAGCCCTCCCGGGGGCAGGAGCGAGAGGGGGAGAAAAACTGTTTTTT.

This clone was counted between two and nine times. Here the CDR3 reads CASSRTSGTTGELFF. The CDR3 nucleotides read TGTGCCAGCAGCCGGACTAGCGGGACCACCGGGGAGCTGTTTTTT. V and J are TRBV7-6 and TRBJ2-2; 12 nucleotides line up with TRBD2. The V segment lost 5 bases and the J segment 4 bases; nucleotides outside the gene matches: 2. The V gene's germline CDR1 is SGHVS and CDR2 FNYEAQ. The CDR3 spans 15 residues.

J is TRBJ1-1 and V is TRBV5-1; weak D call: TRBD1 (5 bases). The CDR3 is 14 amino acids. Trimming shortened V by 4 bases and J by 0 bases, and 10 bases separated the two germline ends. Germline-derived CDR1 and CDR2 are SGHRS and YFSETQ. The DNA for the CDR3 is TGCGCCAGCAGCCCAGGGCTCATGAACACTGAAGCTTTCTTT. This codes for CASSPGLMNTEAFF. The full variable domain, in which reference TRBV5-1 and TRBJ1-1 provide the parts outside the CDR3, is KAGVTQTPRYLIKTRGQQVTLSCSPISGHRSVSWYQQTPGQGLQFLFEYFSETQRNKGNFPGRFSGRQFSNSRSEMNVSTLELGDSALYLCASSPGLMNTEAFFGQGTRLTVV.

V and J are TRBV7-2 and TRBJ2-7; D is uncertain. The CDR3 consists of 14 residues. Trimming removed 0 bases from V and 5 bases from J, with 11 bases in between. From germline, CDR1 is SGHTA and CDR2 FQGNSA. The CDR3 reads CASSLASMTDEQYF. CDR3 bases: TGTGCCAGCAGCTTAGCAAGTATGACGGACGAGCAGTACTTC.

V usage is TRBV6-6 and J usage is TRBJ2-5; TRBD2 matches 8 bases. CDR3 length: 13 residues. The germline V gene has CDR1 MNHNY and CDR2 SVGAGI (reference sequence). Trimming cost V 6 bases and J 3 bases; bases outside gene matches: 3. The CDR3 nucleotides are TGTGCCAGCAGAACGGGACTAGAAGAGACCCAGTACTTC. This codes for CASRTGLEETQYF.

This chain links TRBV5-8 with TRBJ2-5, with 11 bases fitting TRBD1. The CDR3 consists of 15 residues. V lost 3 bases and J lost 4; bases outside the gene matches: 5. Per germline, CDR1 SGHTS and CDR2 YDEGEE. CDR3 protein: CASSSRTGGIETQYF. The CDR3, as DNA: TGTGCCAGCAGCTCCCGGACAGGGGGCATAGAGACCCAGTACTTC.

The chain combines TRBV15 with TRBJ2-5; D is possibly TRBD1 (6 bases). CDR1 and CDR2 from the germline V gene are LNHNV and YYDKDF (reference sequence). V lost 0 bases, J lost 7 bases, and 15 bases lay in between. The CDR3 extends over 15 amino acids. The CDR3 sequence is CATSRDRGTPRTQYF. CDR3 in DNA: TGTGCCACCAGCAGAGACAGGGGAACCCCTCGGACCCAGTACTTC.

The genes are TRBV5-1 and TRBJ2-2; 9 bases fit TRBD1. Germline V CDR1 and CDR2: SGHRS, YFSETQ. This CDR3 is built from 16 residues. Trimming at V came to 0 bases and at J to 2 bases, leaving 2 bases not matched to a gene. The CDR3 loop reads CASSLGQGDNTGELFF. In DNA form, the CDR3 reads TGCGCCAGCAGCTTGGGACAGGGGGACAACACCGGGGAGCTGTTTTTT.

The chain combines TRBV6-5 with TRBJ2-3; D uncertain. The CDR3 runs 14 residues. Trimming pared 5 bases from V and 4 bases from J, leaving 13 bases between. Germline-derived CDR1 and CDR2 are MNHEY and SVGAGI. The CDR3 region has the DNA TGTGCCAGCAGTCTTATAGAGGCCCCAGATACGCAGTATTTT. The encoded protein is CASSLIEAPDTQYF.

The J gene is TRBJ2-2, the V gene TRBV4-2; the D gene is possibly TRBD2 (6 bases). CDR3 length: 18 residues. Trimming removed 0 bases at V and 6 bases at J, with 20 bases between. Germline V gives CDR1 LGHNA, CDR2 YNFKEQ. The CDR3 coding sequence is TGTGCCAGCAGCCAAGATGTCAGCGGGTTGAGTTTTCCCGGGGAGCTGTTTTTT. This encodes CASSQDVSGLSFPGELFF.

The rearrangement links TRBV4-3 to TRBJ2-3; 8 positions agree with TRBD2. The V gene's germline CDR1 is LGHNA and CDR2 YSLEER. The CDR3 runs to 16 residues. V was clipped by 2 bases and J by 3 bases; unmatched bases: 7. The CDR3 DNA is TGCGCCAGCAGCCAACCCCGGGAGGGCCCGACAGATACGCAGTATTTT. Translating gives CASSQPREGPTDTQYF.

The chain uses TRBV30 and TRBJ1-1; D not certain. The length of the CDR3 is 13 residues. The V gene's germline CDR1 is GTSNPN and CDR2 SVGIG (reference sequence). The V end lost 0 bases, the J end lost 5 bases, and 10 bases lay between the germline ends. The CDR3 sequence is CAWSVLLGTEAFF. DNA of the CDR3: TGTGCCTGGAGTGTACTATTGGGGACTGAAGCTTTCTTT.

This chain joins TRBV11-2 and TRBJ1-2; D remains unclear. Trimming shortened V by 5 bases and J by 4 bases, and 23 bases separated the two germline ends. CDR1 is SGHAT and CDR2 is FQNNGV in the germline V gene. The CDR3 loop spans 17 amino acids. The CDR3 here is CASSGGQTSKKAYGYTF. The CDR3 DNA reads as TGTGCCAGCAGCGGAGGGCAAACAAGCAAAAAGGCCTATGGCTACACCTTC.

The chain employs TRBV10-3 and TRBJ1-5; 7 nucleotides agree with TRBD1. This CDR3 contains 14 residues. Germline CDR1 is ENHRY and CDR2 is SYGVKD. The ends lost 2 bases at V and 2 bases at J; junction bases unmatched: 0. The CDR3 loop is CAISEGQGNQPQHF. In nucleotides, the CDR3 is TGTGCCATCAGTGAGGGACAGGGCAATCAGCCCCAGCATTTT.

The chain combines TRBV4-1 with TRBJ2-4; D is perhaps TRBD2 (5 bases). The CDR3 has 15 residues. Trimming removed 3 bases at V and 5 bases at J, with 14 bases between. Germline-derived CDR1 and CDR2 are MGHRA and YSYEKL. The CDR3 protein is CASSHLRGGENIQYF. CDR3 nucleotide sequence: TGCGCCAGCAGCCATCTACGGGGTGGGGAAAACATTCAGTACTTC.

This clone was found once. The chain is built from TRBV18 and TRBJ2-3; 8 bases fit TRBD1. The CDR3 covers 17 residues. The germline V gene has CDR1 KGHSH and CDR2 LQKENI. The ends lost 3 bases at V and 2 bases at J; junction bases unmatched: 10. This chain's CDR3 is CASSPTLGQEHTDTQYF. CDR3 DNA sequence: TGTGCCAGCTCACCGACCTTGGGACAGGAACACACAGATACGCAGTATTTT.

This clone appeared a few times. The V and J genes are TRBV27 and TRBJ2-5; a possible D gene is TRBD2 (6 bases). The V end was cut by 0 bases, the J end by 1 base, with 12 bases between. The CDR3 has 16 amino acids. Per germline, CDR1 MNHEY and CDR2 SMNVEV (reference sequence). DNA of the CDR3: TGTGCCAGCAGTTTATCGAGGGGCGGGACCCAAGAGACCCAGTACTTC. It encodes CASSLSRGGTQETQYF.

The chain links TRBV5-1 to TRBJ2-1; TRBD1 might be the D (6 bases). CDR1 and CDR2 from the germline V gene are SGHRS and YFSETQ. There are 13 residues in the CDR3. Trimming left V 4 bases short and J 5 bases short, with 10 bases between. The CDR3 loop is CASSVGQNNEQFF. The CDR3 coding sequence is TGCGCCAGCAGCGTTGGACAGAACAATGAGCAGTTCTTC.

The rearrangement joins TRBV5-6 to TRBJ2-3; D possibly corresponds to TRBD2 (5 bases). Trimming removed 0 bases at V and 4 bases at J, with 15 bases between. This CDR3 comprises 16 residues. Germline CDR1 and CDR2: SGHDT and YYEEEE. The CDR3 DNA reads as TGTGCCAGCAGCTTGGACGGCGGGTTCTCCCCAGATACGCAGTATTTT. This codes for CASSLDGGFSPDTQYF.

The chain combines TRBV4-1 with TRBJ2-7, with TRBD1 matching over 8 bases. CDR1 MGHRA and CDR2 YSYEKL come from the germline V gene. J was trimmed by 7 bases and V by 0 bases; bases with no gene match: 14. The length of the CDR3 is 17 residues. The CDR3 nucleotides are TGCGCCAGCAGCCAAGAAGGAGGGGTCAGGGGGCTCTATGAGCAGTACTTC. Amino acid sequence: CASSQEGGVRGLYEQYF.

The gene calls are TRBV7-9 and TRBJ2-5; D not certain. V shed 3 bases and J shed 4 bases, with 3 bases lying between them. CDR3 length: 11 amino acids. Germline V gene data show CDR1 as SEHNR and CDR2 as FQNEAQ (reference sequence). The CDR3: CASSFAETQYF. The CDR3 nucleotides are TGTGCCAGCAGCTTTGCAGAGACCCAGTACTTC.

The CDR3 spells CASSSPTYRAGTEAFF. The CDR3 DNA reads TGTGCCAGCAGCTCACCTACATACAGGGCCGGCACTGAAGCTTTCTTT. The chain carries TRBV11-2 and TRBJ1-1, with D perhaps matching TRBD1 (6 bases). The germline CDR1 and CDR2 sequences are SGHAT and FQNNGV. The V gene lost 4 bases and the J gene lost 4 bases, with 19 bases spanning the gap. This CDR3 has 16 residues.

J is TRBJ2-3 and V is TRBV6-4, with a weak D call TRBD2 (6 bases). The V gene lost 3 bases and the J gene lost 0 bases, with 7 bases spanning the gap. CDR1 and CDR2 from the germline V gene are MRHNA and SNTAGT. This CDR3 comprises 14 residues. CDR3 DNA sequence: TGTGCCAGCAGTGAACGGGGGAGCACAGATACGCAGTATTTT. It codes for CASSERGSTDTQYF.

V is TRBV4-1 and J is TRBJ1-6; D unresolved. Germline V gene sequence: CDR1 MGHRA, CDR2 YSYEKL. The CDR3 runs to 15 residues. With 2 bases removed from V and 13 bases from J, the gap between germline ends came to 18 bases. CDR3 in DNA: TGCGCCAGCAGCCAATTCTGGCTGGGTGTCCTTCCCCTCCACTTT. Residues: CASSQFWLGVLPLHF.

The V and J genes are TRBV10-3 and TRBJ1-1; possibly TRBD1 for D (5 bases). Per germline, CDR1 ENHRY and CDR2 SYGVKD. The V and J ends lost 6 bases and 3 bases respectively, with 14 bases between them. This CDR3 is built from 14 residues. Here the CDR3 DNA reads TGTGCCATCAGCCCCGGGACTATTGACACTGAAGCTTTCTTT. Translating it yields CAISPGTIDTEAFF.

This clone was recorded a few times. The J gene is TRBJ1-1, the V gene TRBV11-2, with D possibly TRBD1 on 5 matching bases. Trimming shortened V by 1 base and J by 10 bases, and 13 bases separated the two germline ends. Germline assignment: CDR1 SGHAT and CDR2 FQNNGV. The CDR3 runs 13 residues. The CDR3 sequence is CASSLGAGGIAFF. The DNA for the CDR3 is TGTGCCAGCAGCTTAGGGGCGGGGGGGATAGCTTTCTTT.